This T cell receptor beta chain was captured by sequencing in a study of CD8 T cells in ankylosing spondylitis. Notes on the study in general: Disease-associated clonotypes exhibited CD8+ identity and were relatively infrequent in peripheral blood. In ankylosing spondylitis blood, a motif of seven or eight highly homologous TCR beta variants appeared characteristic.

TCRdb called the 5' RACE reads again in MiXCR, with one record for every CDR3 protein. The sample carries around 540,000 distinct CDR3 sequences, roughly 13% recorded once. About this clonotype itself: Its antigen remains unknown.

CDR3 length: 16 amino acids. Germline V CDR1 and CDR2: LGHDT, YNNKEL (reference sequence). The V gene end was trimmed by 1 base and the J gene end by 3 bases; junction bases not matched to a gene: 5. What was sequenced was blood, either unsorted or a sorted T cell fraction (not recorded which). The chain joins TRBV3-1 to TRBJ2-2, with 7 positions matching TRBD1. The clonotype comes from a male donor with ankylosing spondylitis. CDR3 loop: CASSQVPGTDTGELFF. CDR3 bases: TGTGCCAGCAGCCAAGTCCCCGGGACAGACACCGGGGAGCTGTTTTTT.